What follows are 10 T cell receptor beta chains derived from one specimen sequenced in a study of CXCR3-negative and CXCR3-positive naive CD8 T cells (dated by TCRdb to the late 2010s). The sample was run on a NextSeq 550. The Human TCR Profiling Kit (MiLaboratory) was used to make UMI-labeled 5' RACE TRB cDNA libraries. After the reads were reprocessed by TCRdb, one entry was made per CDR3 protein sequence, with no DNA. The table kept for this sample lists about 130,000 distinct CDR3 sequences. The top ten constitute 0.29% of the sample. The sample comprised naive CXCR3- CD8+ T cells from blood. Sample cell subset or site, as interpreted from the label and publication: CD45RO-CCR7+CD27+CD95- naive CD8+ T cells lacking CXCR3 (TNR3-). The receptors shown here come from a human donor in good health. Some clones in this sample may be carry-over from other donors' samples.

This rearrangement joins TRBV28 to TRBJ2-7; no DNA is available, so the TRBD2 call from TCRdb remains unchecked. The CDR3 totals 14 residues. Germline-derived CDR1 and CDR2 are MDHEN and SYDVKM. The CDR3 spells CASSLIQGRYEQYF.

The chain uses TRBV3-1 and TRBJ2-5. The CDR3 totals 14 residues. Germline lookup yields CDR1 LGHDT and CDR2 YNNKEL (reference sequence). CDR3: CASSQKTHQETQYF.

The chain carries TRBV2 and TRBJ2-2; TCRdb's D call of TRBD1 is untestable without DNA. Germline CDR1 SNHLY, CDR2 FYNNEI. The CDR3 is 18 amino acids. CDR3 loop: CASSEDRDRLSDTGELFF.

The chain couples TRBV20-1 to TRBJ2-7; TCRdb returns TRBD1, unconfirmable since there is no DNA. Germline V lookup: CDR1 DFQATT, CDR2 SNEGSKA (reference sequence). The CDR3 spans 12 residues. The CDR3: CSASWAGYEQYF.

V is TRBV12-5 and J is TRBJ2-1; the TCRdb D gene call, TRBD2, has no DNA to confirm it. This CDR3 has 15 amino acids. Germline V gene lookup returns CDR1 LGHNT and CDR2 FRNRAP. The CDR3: CASGEGTGSYNEQFF. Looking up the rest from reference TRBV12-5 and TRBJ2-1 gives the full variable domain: DARVTQTPRHKVTEMGQEVTMRCQPILGHNTVFWYRQTMMQGLELLAYFRNRAPLDDSGMPKDRFSAEMPDATLATLKIQPSEPRDSAVYFCASGEGTGSYNEQFFGPGTRLTVL.

CDR3 amino acids: CAISESGTSGIAYEQYF. V gene TRBV10-3 combines with J gene TRBJ2-7; TCRdb lists TRBD2, though no DNA is available to test this call. Per the germline V gene, CDR1 is ENHRY and CDR2 is SYGVKD. The CDR3 runs 17 residues.

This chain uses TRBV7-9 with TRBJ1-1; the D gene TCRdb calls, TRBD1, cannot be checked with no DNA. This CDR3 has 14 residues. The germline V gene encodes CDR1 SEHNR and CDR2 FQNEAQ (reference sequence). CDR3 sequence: CASSLGRGGTEAFF.

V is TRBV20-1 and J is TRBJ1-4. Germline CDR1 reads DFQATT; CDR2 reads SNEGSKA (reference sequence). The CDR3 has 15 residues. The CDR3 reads CSAREGREAPWKLFF.

CDR3 protein: CASSQTGQRPYNEQFF. This chain connects TRBV4-1 to TRBJ2-1; checking the TCRdb D call of TRBD1 is not possible without DNA. Germline V gene lookup returns CDR1 MGHRA and CDR2 YSYEKL. The CDR3 consists of 16 residues.

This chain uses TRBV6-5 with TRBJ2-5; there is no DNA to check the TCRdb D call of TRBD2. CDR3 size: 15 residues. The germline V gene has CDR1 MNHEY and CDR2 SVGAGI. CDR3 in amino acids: CASSYGPANQETQYF.